This T cell receptor (beta chain) was observed in a study of response to subunit inactivated influenza vaccine. Study-level results: The authors offered the suggestion that each seasonal influenza vaccination recruits few new T cells.

TCRdb called the RT-PCR reads again in MiXCR, with one record for every CDR3 protein. The data show about 650,000 distinct CDR3 sequences, about 15% seen once. About this clonotype itself: Its antigen is unidentified.

Trimming removed 4 bases from V and 4 bases from J, with 14 bases in between. The CDR3 loop spans 15 amino acids. Germline CDR1 SGHTA, CDR2 FQGNSA. The sequence was obtained from a man aged 50-59 years who received an inactivated influenza vaccine. The gene calls are TRBV7-2 and TRBJ1-5; possible D gene TRBD1, 5 bases. The sample in question was PBMCs from blood, obtained 11 to 12 days after vaccination. The CDR3 nucleotides are TGTGCCAGCAGCTCAGTGGGGGTAGGGAATCAGCCCCAGCATTTT. Translated, it gives CASSSVGVGNQPQHF.